This TCR beta chain comes out of a study of blood T cell repertoires in COVID-19. For the study at large: There were acute and convalescent COVID-19 samples, and they came from the United States, Italy and Spain. PBMCs, B-cell-depleted T cells, or T cells were the source of the cDNA or gDNA that made up the material.

Original processing notes: Nucleated cell number was recorded as an estimate derived from reference gene primer amplification. This table comes from immunoSEQ multiplex PCR, and its TCRdb copy is limited to in-frame clones, with some not included. V and J calls and clone size are copied from that table; D and trimming were computed from the DNA. The data hold tens of thousands of clones, with roughly 86% observed a single time. Germline-derived CDR1 and CDR2 are MDHEN and SYDVKM. CDR3 size: 14 residues. The trim removed 6 bases at V and 3 bases at J, leaving 5 bases unmatched. The genes are TRBV28 and TRBJ2-5, with 9 bases matching TRBD1. Input material: peripheral blood. This clonotype was obtained from a man aged 50 to 60 with active or convalescent COVID-19. DNA of the CDR3: TGTGCCAGCAGAAGGGACAGGGAAAAAGAGACCCAGTACTTC. This sequence encodes CASRRDREKETQYF.